This entry lists 26 T cell receptor beta chains sequenced from one sample in a study of cytomegalovirus exposure and HLA in healthy donors. PCR primers comprised 60 Vbeta and 13 Jbeta primers. Generated by immunoSEQ multiplex PCR, the TCRdb table keeps only in-frame clones and is missing some. The sample shows 150,000 to 200,000 clones, 79% of them seen only once. The sequencing input was PBMCs. The receptors stem from a girl aged 10 to 17 in good health and CMV-seropositive.

This clone was observed a handful of times. The chain is built from TRBV14 and TRBJ1-1; D gene uncertain. Germline CDR1 reads SGHDN; CDR2 reads FVKESK. Between the trimmed V and J ends, which lost 1 base and 1 base, there was a span of 7 bases. This CDR3 spans 14 amino acids. CDR3 in DNA: TGTGCCAGCAGCCAAGCGGAGTGGAACACTGAAGCTTTCTTT. Translating it yields CASSQAEWNTEAFF.

The chain combines TRBV4-1 with TRBJ1-2; weak D call: TRBD1 (5 bases). Germline V gene sequence: CDR1 MGHRA, CDR2 YSYEKL. V lost 4 bases and J 4 bases, leaving 16 bases between the germline ends. The CDR3 extends over 15 amino acids. CDR3 region: CASSPGSGLVYGYTF. In nucleotides, the CDR3 is TGCGCCAGCAGCCCTGGGTCAGGGCTTGTCTATGGCTACACCTTC.

V gene TRBV6-1 combines with J gene TRBJ1-3; D is possibly TRBD1 (5 bases). Germline CDR1 and CDR2: MNHNS and SASEGT. Trimming pared 3 bases from V and 4 bases from J, leaving 16 bases between. This CDR3 has 16 residues. CDR3 sequence (DNA): TGTGCCAGCAGTGATCCCAACCAGGGAAGAGGAAACACCATATATTTT. Its protein is CASSDPNQGRGNTIYF.

The rearrangement joins TRBV19 to TRBJ2-2; the D is unclear. The V end was cut by 4 bases, the J end by 0 bases, with 6 bases between. Germline assignment: CDR1 LNHDA and CDR2 SQIVND (reference sequence). The length of the CDR3 is 14 residues. The CDR3 sequence: CASSRGANTGELFF. Written as DNA, the CDR3 is TGTGCCAGTAGTAGAGGTGCGAACACCGGGGAGCTGTTTTTT.

This clone occurred a few times. This chain connects TRBV7-2 to TRBJ1-1; 7 bases line up with TRBD1. Germline V gene data show CDR1 as SGHTA and CDR2 as FQGNSA. Trimming took 2 bases from V and 2 from J; bases not matched to a gene: 5. CDR3 length: 15 residues. The CDR3 reads CASSLKAGGNTEAFF. In DNA, the CDR3 is TGTGCCAGCAGCTTAAAGGCAGGGGGAAACACTGAAGCTTTCTTT.

The gene calls are TRBV7-2 and TRBJ2-5, with 9 bases that match TRBD2. CDR3 length: 13 amino acids. CDR1 and CDR2 from the germline V gene are SGHTA and FQGNSA. After removal of 4 bases from V and 4 bases from J, the junction contained 1 base not matched to a gene. CDR3: CASSWREGETQYF. As DNA, the CDR3 is TGTGCCAGCAGCTGGCGGGAGGGAGAGACCCAGTACTTC.

The rearrangement joins TRBV4-3 to TRBJ2-1; D is perhaps TRBD1 (5 bases). This CDR3 region has 15 residues. The germline CDR1 and CDR2 sequences are LGHNA and YSLEER. V shed 3 bases and J shed 5 bases, with 14 bases lying between them. CDR3: CASSHLGPLNNEQFF. The CDR3, as DNA: TGCGCCAGCAGCCATTTGGGGCCACTGAACAATGAGCAGTTCTTC.

The J gene is TRBJ2-3, the V gene TRBV7-7, with a weak D call TRBD2 (6 bases). The CDR3 runs 15 residues. The V end lost 5 bases, the J end lost 0 bases, and 12 bases lay between the germline ends. CDR1 is SSHAT, CDR2 FNYEAQ, per germline (reference sequence). For the CDR3, the DNA is TGTGCCAGCAGCCTTCGGGGGACTAGCACAGATACGCAGTATTTT. It codes for CASSLRGTSTDTQYF.

This clone was seen a single time. This chain uses TRBV30 with TRBJ1-3; TRBD1 matches at 7 bases. Germline V gene lookup returns CDR1 GTSNPN and CDR2 SVGIG (reference sequence). V was clipped by 4 bases and J by 2 bases; unmatched bases: 8. The CDR3 contains 15 residues. CDR3 bases: TGTGCCTGGATTTTGACAGGGACAGCTGGAAACACCATATATTTT. Amino acids: CAWILTGTAGNTIYF.

The rearrangement links TRBV29-1 to TRBJ2-2, with unresolved D. V was trimmed by 1 base and J by 6 bases, leaving 6 bases between them. CDR1 is SQVTM and CDR2 is ANQGSEA in the germline V gene. The CDR3 has 12 residues. The chain's CDR3 is CSVEADPGELFF. CDR3 sequence (DNA): TGCAGCGTTGAAGCAGATCCCGGGGAGCTGTTTTTT.

The chain joins TRBV7-9 to TRBJ2-2, with D unresolved. The CDR3 extends over 13 amino acids. Germline CDR1 reads SEHNR; CDR2 reads FQNEAQ (reference sequence). V was pared by 10 bases and J by 1 base, with 10 bases between. In DNA form, the CDR3 reads TGTGCCACACCAACACGGAACACCGGGGAGCTGTTTTTT. As protein: CATPTRNTGELFF.

The chain combines TRBV10-3 with TRBJ1-2; D may be TRBD1 (5 bases). The V gene lost 4 bases and the J gene lost 4 bases, with 16 bases spanning the gap. The CDR3 covers 15 residues. Germline V gene data show CDR1 as ENHRY and CDR2 as SYGVKD. In DNA form, the CDR3 reads TGTGCCATCAGTGTGGGGACTTCCAGTAGCTATGGCTACACCTTC. Residues: CAISVGTSSSYGYTF.

V is TRBV6-5 and J is TRBJ1-4; D is uncertain. This CDR3 region has 15 residues. V was trimmed by 2 bases and J by 0 bases, leaving 7 bases between them. Germline V gives CDR1 MNHEY, CDR2 SVGAGI. CDR3 sequence: CASSYGGSTNEKLFF. The DNA of the CDR3 is TGTGCCAGCAGTTACGGAGGATCAACTAATGAAAAACTGTTTTTT.

The V gene is TRBV19, the J gene TRBJ1-5, with 10 bases aligning to TRBD1. The CDR3 contains 16 residues. Germline V CDR1 and CDR2: LNHDA, SQIVND (reference sequence). V lost 3 bases and J lost 3; bases outside the gene matches: 5. The CDR3 nucleotides are TGTGCCAGTAGTATTGTGACAGGGGGCACCAATCAGCCCCAGCATTTT. It is translated as CASSIVTGGTNQPQHF.

The gene calls are TRBV6-5 and TRBJ1-3; D is uncertain. The germline gives CDR1 MNHEY, CDR2 SVGAGI. The V end was cut by 0 bases, the J end by 0 bases, with 9 bases between. The CDR3 is made up of 16 amino acids. The chain's CDR3 is CASSYSRASSGNTIYF. Here the CDR3 DNA reads TGTGCCAGCAGTTACTCGCGGGCATCCTCTGGAAACACCATATATTTT.

The chain combines TRBV19 with TRBJ1-1; no firm D call. The V and J ends lost 4 bases and 3 bases respectively, with 9 bases between them. This CDR3 comprises 13 residues. The germline V gene has CDR1 LNHDA and CDR2 SQIVND (reference sequence). The CDR3 spells CASSNGWDTEAFF. The CDR3, as DNA: TGTGCCAGTAGTAACGGGTGGGACACTGAAGCTTTCTTT. The full variable domain, completed using reference TRBV19 and TRBJ1-1, is DGGITQSPKYLFRKEGQNVTLSCEQNLNHDAMYWYRQDPGQGLRLIYYSQIVNDFQKGDIAEGYSVSREKKESFPLTVTSAQKNPTAFYLCASSNGWDTEAFFGQGTRLTVV.

This chain connects TRBV9 to TRBJ1-1; the D gene is possibly TRBD1 (6 bases). Germline V lookup: CDR1 SGDLS, CDR2 YYNGEE. V lost 3 bases and J lost 0, with 21 bases in between. This CDR3 is 18 amino acids long. CDR3 nucleotides: TGTGCCAGCAGCGCGGGGGCGGGGGGGCGCGGGGTGAACACTGAAGCTTTCTTT. Amino acid sequence: CASSAGAGGRGVNTEAFF.

The rearrangement uses TRBV11-2 and TRBJ2-3; 9 nucleotides agree with TRBD2. The V gene's germline CDR1 is SGHAT and CDR2 FQNNGV. Germline trimming cut 4 bases from V and 5 bases from J; bases unmatched to any gene: 7. This CDR3 has 15 amino acids. In DNA form, the CDR3 reads TGTGCCAGCAGCTACTTTCTAGCGGGGTTAGATACGCAGTATTTT. Its protein is CASSYFLAGLDTQYF.

The V call is TRBV18, the J call TRBJ1-2; D may be TRBD1 (6 bases). Deletions cut 1 base from V and 6 bases from J, with 15 bases between. Germline CDR1 and CDR2: KGHSH and LQKENI. This CDR3 spans 15 amino acids. The CDR3 DNA is TGTGCCAGCTCACCACTGGCGGGGGGCGAGGATGGCTACACCTTC. Amino acids: CASSPLAGGEDGYTF.

With respect to this clone: Additional DNA sequences in this sample encode the identical CDR3. The chain employs TRBV13 and TRBJ2-7; the match to TRBD1 covers 8 bases. Trimming at V came to 5 bases and at J to 4 bases, leaving 7 bases not matched to a gene. CDR3 length: 14 amino acids. Germline CDR1 and CDR2: PRHDT and FYEKMQ (reference sequence). The DNA for the CDR3 is TGTGCCAGCAGCCACGGACAGGGTGATTACGAGCAGTACTTC. Its protein is CASSHGQGDYEQYF. The full variable domain, rest sourced from reference TRBV13 and TRBJ2-7, is AAGVIQSPRHLIKEKRETATLKCYPIPRHDTVYWYQQGPGQDPQFLISFYEKMQSDKGSIPDRFSAQQFSDYHSELNMSSLELGDSALYFCASSHGQGDYEQYFGPGTRLTVT.

In this sample, this clone turned up a few times. This chain uses TRBV5-4 with TRBJ1-3, with 8 bases matching TRBD1. The V and J ends lost 4 bases and 4 bases, in that order; junction bases with no gene match: 7. Germline V CDR1 and CDR2: SGHNT, YYREEE (reference sequence). This CDR3 is built from 15 residues. The CDR3 spells CASSRNRGEGNTIYF. Here the CDR3 DNA reads TGTGCCAGCAGCAGAAACAGGGGGGAGGGAAACACCATATATTTT.

This clone occurred a few times. The chain has TRBV16 and TRBJ1-1; D is unclear. The V gene lost 0 bases and the J gene lost 0 bases, with 11 bases spanning the gap. The germline V gene encodes CDR1 KGHSY and CDR2 FQNENV. CDR3 size: 16 residues. CDR3: CASSQSGVGVNTEAFF. The CDR3 DNA reads TGTGCCAGCAGCCAATCTGGAGTCGGGGTGAACACTGAAGCTTTCTTT.

V usage is TRBV18 and J usage is TRBJ2-7; tentatively, D is TRBD1 (5 bases). The germline CDR1 and CDR2 sequences are KGHSH and LQKENI. Trimming left V 3 bases short and J 2 bases short, with 14 bases between. The length of the CDR3 is 15 residues. This chain's CDR3 is CASSPGPDVTYEQYF. The CDR3 DNA is TGTGCCAGCTCACCGGGGCCGGACGTAACCTACGAGCAGTACTTC.

The CDR3 sequence is CASRKGVAGEAVAFF. The CDR3 bases are TGTGCCAGCAGAAAAGGGGTAGCGGGGGAGGCAGTCGCTTTCTTT. This rearrangement joins TRBV6-5 to TRBJ1-1; possibly TRBD1 for D (5 bases). V lost 6 bases to trimming and J lost 11 bases, with 25 bases between them. The CDR3 has 15 residues. Per germline, CDR1 MNHEY and CDR2 SVGAGI.

The chain carries TRBV11-3 and TRBJ2-5; 12 bases align to TRBD2. The end of the DNA is better explained by TRBJ2-7, so the J call may be wrong. Germline V gene lookup returns CDR1 SGHNT and CDR2 YENEEA. This CDR3 is built from 15 residues. This chain's CDR3 is CASSPRTSGEYEQYF. The DNA for the CDR3 is TGTGCCAGCAGCCCGAGGACTAGCGGGGAGTACGAGCAGTACTTC.

This clone was detected only a few times. V usage is TRBV7-9 and J usage is TRBJ2-5, with 9 positions matching TRBD1. The V and J ends lost 4 bases and 4 bases, in that order; junction bases with no gene match: 1. The CDR3 length is 13 residues. Germline lookup yields CDR1 SEHNR and CDR2 FQNEAQ (reference sequence). CDR3 protein: CASSSDRGETQYF. The CDR3 DNA reads as TGTGCCAGCAGCTCGGACAGGGGAGAGACCCAGTACTTC.